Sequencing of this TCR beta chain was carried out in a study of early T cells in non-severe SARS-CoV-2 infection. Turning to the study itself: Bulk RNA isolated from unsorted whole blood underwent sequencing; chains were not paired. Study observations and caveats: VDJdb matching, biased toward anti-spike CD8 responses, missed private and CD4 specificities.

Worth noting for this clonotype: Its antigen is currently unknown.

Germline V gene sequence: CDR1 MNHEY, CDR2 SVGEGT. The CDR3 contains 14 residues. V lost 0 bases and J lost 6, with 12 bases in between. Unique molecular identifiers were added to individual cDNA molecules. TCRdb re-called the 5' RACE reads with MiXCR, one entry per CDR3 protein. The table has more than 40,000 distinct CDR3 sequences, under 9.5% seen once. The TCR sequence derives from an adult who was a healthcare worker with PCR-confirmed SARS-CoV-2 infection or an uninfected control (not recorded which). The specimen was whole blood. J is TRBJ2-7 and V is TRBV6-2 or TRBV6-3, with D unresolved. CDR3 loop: CASSYSVRTSEQYF. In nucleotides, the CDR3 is TGTGCCAGCAGTTACTCGGTCAGGACGTCCGAGCAGTACTTC.